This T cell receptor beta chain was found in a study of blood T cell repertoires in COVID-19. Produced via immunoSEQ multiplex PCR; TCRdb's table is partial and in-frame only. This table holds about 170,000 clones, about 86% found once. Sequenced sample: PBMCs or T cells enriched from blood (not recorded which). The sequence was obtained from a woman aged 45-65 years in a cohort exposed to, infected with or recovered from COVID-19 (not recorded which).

CDR3 residues: CATSEEIGETQYF. CDR3 nucleotide sequence: TGTGCCACCAGTGAGGAGATTGGAGAGACCCAGTACTTC. The chain combines TRBV24-1 with TRBJ2-5; D is undetermined. The V gene lost 4 bases and the J gene lost 4 bases, with 9 bases spanning the gap. Germline CDR1 KGHDR, CDR2 SFDVKD. The CDR3 contains 13 residues.